This T cell receptor beta chain was found in a study of CXCR3-negative and CXCR3-positive naive CD8 T cells. About the research overall: Each library gave roughly 1.4 +/- 0.3 million of around 140 million TRB reads. Study-level points and caveats: Naive cells that were CXCR3-negative or CXCR3-positive used TRBV-TRBJ genes alike, while memory cells diverged. The study found more hydrophobic TRB CDR3s in CXCR3-positive naive cells than in CXCR3-negative naive cells.

This CDR3 comprises 16 residues. Per the germline V gene, CDR1 is SEHNR and CDR2 is FQNEAQ (reference sequence). Every CD8+ T cell subset underwent triplicate sorting at some 300,000 cells apiece. About this clonotype: Its antigen is unidentified.

Libraries were UMI-labeled 5' RACE TRB cDNA. TCRdb re-called the 5' RACE reads and shows each CDR3 protein once, DNA omitted. Its table records fewer than 65,000 distinct CDR3 sequences. The receptor was derived from a human donor in good health. Some clones in this sample may be carry-over from other donors' samples. V gene TRBV7-9 combines with J gene TRBJ2-3; TCRdb indicates TRBD2, and absent DNA this call remains unverified. Material for sequencing was naive CXCR3+ CD8+ T cells from blood. As for subset: CD45RO-CCR7+CD27+CD95- naive CD8+ T cells expressing CXCR3 (TNR3+). This chain's CDR3 is CASSLASGTPTDTQYF.